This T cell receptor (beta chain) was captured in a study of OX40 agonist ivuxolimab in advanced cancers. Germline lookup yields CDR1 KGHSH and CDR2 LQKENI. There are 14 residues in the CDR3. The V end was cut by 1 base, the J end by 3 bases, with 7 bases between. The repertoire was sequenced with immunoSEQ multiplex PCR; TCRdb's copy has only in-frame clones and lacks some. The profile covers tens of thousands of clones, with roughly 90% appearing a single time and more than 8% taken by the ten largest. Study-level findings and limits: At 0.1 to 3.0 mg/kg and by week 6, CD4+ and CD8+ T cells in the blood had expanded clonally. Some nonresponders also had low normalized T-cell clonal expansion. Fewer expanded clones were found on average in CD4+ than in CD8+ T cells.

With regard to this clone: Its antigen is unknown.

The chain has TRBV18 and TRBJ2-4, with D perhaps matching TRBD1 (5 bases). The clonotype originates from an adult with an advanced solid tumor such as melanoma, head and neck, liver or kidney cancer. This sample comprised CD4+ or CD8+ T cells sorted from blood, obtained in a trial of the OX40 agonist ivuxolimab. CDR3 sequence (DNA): TGTGCCAGCTCACCACAGGGGTACAAAAACATTCAGTACTTC. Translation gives CASSPQGYKNIQYF. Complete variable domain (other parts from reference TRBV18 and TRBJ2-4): NAGVMQNPRHLVRRRGQEARLRCSPMKGHSHVYWYRQLPEEGLKFMVYLQKENIIDESGMPKERFSAEFPKEGPSILRIQQVVRGDSAAYFCASSPQGYKNIQYFGAGTRLSVL.